Each of the 28 T cell receptor beta chains below was sequenced from the same sample in a study of OX40 agonist ivuxolimab in advanced cancers. Library construction relied on the immunoSEQ multiplex PCR assay. TCRdb obtained this table from immuneACCESS and retained in-frame rearrangements with V and J assigned. These tables miss some clones; where compared with another copy, unresolved V genes account for less than half of the shortfall, and the remainder is unexplained. This sample is represented by some 61,000 clones; 75% to 90% of them were singletons. The ten largest clones take up 5.4% of the sample. The sequences come from CD4+ or CD8+ T cells sorted from blood, collected in a trial of the OX40 agonist ivuxolimab. These receptors were taken from an adult with an advanced solid tumor such as melanoma, head and neck, liver or kidney cancer.

The chain recombines TRBV7-9 with TRBJ2-7; D remains unclear. The CDR3 contains 13 residues. CDR1 and CDR2 from the germline V gene are SEHNR and FQNEAQ (reference sequence). V lost 7 bases and J 7 bases, leaving 17 bases between the germline ends. CDR3 loop: CASNPAPLTEQYF. The DNA for the CDR3 is TGTGCCAGCAACCCCGCCCCCTTAACGGAGCAGTACTTC.

The rearrangement joins TRBV28 to TRBJ1-5; the D gene is possibly TRBD1 (5 bases). The V gene's germline CDR1 is MDHEN and CDR2 SYDVKM. The germline V and J ends were trimmed by 3 bases and 5 bases, with 8 bases remaining between them. The CDR3 has 13 amino acids. The DNA of the CDR3 is TGTGCCAGCAGTTTGGTGGGGCATCAGCCCCAGCATTTT. Translated, it gives CASSLVGHQPQHF.

This chain connects TRBV13 to TRBJ2-2; 12 bases match TRBD2. The CDR3 consists of 16 residues. Germline V CDR1 and CDR2: PRHDT, FYEKMQ (reference sequence). After removal of 1 base from V and 4 bases from J, the junction contained 1 base not matched to a gene. CDR3 amino acids: CASSLVLAGGTGELFF. The CDR3 DNA reads as TGTGCCAGCAGCTTAGTACTAGCGGGAGGCACCGGGGAGCTGTTTTTT.

The chain carries TRBV7-9 and TRBJ1-1; D is ambiguous. This CDR3 contains 13 residues. CDR1 and CDR2 (germline): SEHNR, FQNEAQ (reference sequence). The V and J ends lost 4 bases and 5 bases respectively, with 11 bases between them. The CDR3 region has the DNA TGTGCCAGCAGCTCCTGGCCTGGGACTGAAGCTTTCTTT. This translates into CASSSWPGTEAFF.

V and J are TRBV7-8 and TRBJ1-2; D is perhaps TRBD1 (6 bases). V dropped 5 bases and J dropped 8 bases, with 15 bases sitting between them. The CDR3 has 13 amino acids. Germline values: CDR1 SGHVS, CDR2 FQNEAQ. CDR3 sequence (DNA): TGTGCCAGCAGCCTGCGGGGGGCACAAGGCTACACCTTC. Translating it yields CASSLRGAQGYTF.

This rearrangement joins TRBV28 to TRBJ2-3; the match to TRBD2 covers 9 bases. This CDR3 has 16 amino acids. Germline lookup yields CDR1 MDHEN and CDR2 SYDVKM. The ends lost 6 bases at V and 5 bases at J; junction bases unmatched: 12. CDR3 nucleotides: TGTGCCAGCAGACAGGGTGGAGCGGGAGGCGGAGATACGCAGTATTTT. This codes for CASRQGGAGGGDTQYF.

The sample holds one count of this clone. The DNA of the CDR3 is TGTGCCAGCAGCTTAGTAGCGACAGGGAACACTGAAGCTTTCTTT. Its translation is CASSLVATGNTEAFF. This chain connects TRBV7-2 to TRBJ1-1, with D possibly TRBD1 on 6 matching bases. Germline loops: CDR1 SGHTA, CDR2 FQGNSA. Between the trimmed V and J ends, which lost 1 base and 1 base, there was a span of 10 bases. CDR3 size: 15 residues.

This rearrangement joins TRBV4-3 to TRBJ1-3; no clear D. The V gene lost 0 bases and the J gene lost 4 bases, with 10 bases spanning the gap. From germline, CDR1 is LGHNA and CDR2 YSLEER. The CDR3 is made up of 15 amino acids. The CDR3 loop is CASSQDGSGGNTIYF. The CDR3 DNA reads TGCGCCAGCAGCCAAGATGGGTCAGGCGGAAACACCATATATTTT.

In its sample, this clone was seen once. The chain uses TRBV18 and TRBJ2-3; D is unclear. Germline V gives CDR1 KGHSH, CDR2 LQKENI. V was cut by 2 bases and J by 0 bases, with 12 bases left in between. The CDR3 has 16 amino acids. This chain's CDR3 is CASSPSSPRSTDTQYF. The CDR3 nucleotides are TGTGCCAGCTCACCATCCTCCCCCAGGAGCACAGATACGCAGTATTTT.

The rearrangement uses TRBV19 and TRBJ2-7, with TRBD1 matching over 7 bases. CDR1 LNHDA and CDR2 SQIVND come from the germline V gene (reference sequence). V trimming: 4 bases; J trimming: 0 bases; junction bases outside the gene matches: 6. The CDR3 totals 15 residues. The CDR3 protein is CASSRGTDPSYEQYF. CDR3 coding DNA: TGTGCCAGTAGTAGGGGGACAGACCCCTCCTACGAGCAGTACTTC.

V is TRBV14 and J is TRBJ2-2; 8 nucleotides align to TRBD2. V gave up 0 bases and J gave up 5 bases; unmatched junction bases: 11. The CDR3 runs 18 residues. Germline-derived CDR1 and CDR2 are SGHDN and FVKESK. CDR3 sequence: CASSQEWRGAKGTGELFF. The CDR3, as DNA: TGTGCCAGCAGCCAAGAATGGCGGGGGGCGAAAGGTACCGGGGAGCTGTTTTTT.

V usage is TRBV10-3 and J usage is TRBJ1-2, with D possibly TRBD1 on 6 matching bases. Germline CDR1 reads ENHRY; CDR2 reads SYGVKD. This CDR3 is built from 15 residues. V shed 3 bases and J shed 4 bases, with 15 bases lying between them. The CDR3 bases are TGTGCCATCAGTGATTTGGGGGCGCTTGGCTATGGCTACACCTTC. Its protein product is CAISDLGALGYGYTF.

This chain connects TRBV28 to TRBJ1-2; D is uncertain. Germline CDR1 is MDHEN and CDR2 is SYDVKM. Trimming shortened V by 7 bases and J by 2 bases, and 8 bases separated the two germline ends. This CDR3 comprises 12 residues. Here the CDR3 reads CASTSENYGYTF. The CDR3 DNA reads TGTGCCAGCACTTCAGAAAACTATGGCTACACCTTC.

The chain links TRBV5-1 to TRBJ1-4; a weak D match, TRBD1 (5 bases). This CDR3 spans 15 amino acids. The V end was cut by 5 bases, the J end by 0 bases, with 11 bases between. Germline V lookup: CDR1 SGHRS, CDR2 YFSETQ. The CDR3 reads CASRDTGATNEKLFF. The CDR3 region has the DNA TGCGCCAGCAGGGATACAGGAGCAACTAATGAAAAACTGTTTTTT.

CDR3 loop: CASTRSRVGRGYTF. CDR3 nucleotides: TGTGCCAGCACCAGGAGTAGGGTCGGCCGCGGCTACACCTTC. The rearrangement uses TRBV28 and TRBJ1-2; D gene uncertain. The V end lost 7 bases, the J end lost 8 bases, and 20 bases lay between the germline ends. The CDR3 is made up of 14 amino acids. Germline-derived CDR1 and CDR2 are MDHEN and SYDVKM.

The chain recombines TRBV14 with TRBJ1-2; the D is unclear. This CDR3 region has 13 residues. Germline lookup yields CDR1 SGHDN and CDR2 FVKESK. With 2 bases removed from V and 5 bases from J, the gap between germline ends came to 9 bases. The CDR3 DNA is TGTGCCAGCAGCCAAAACAGCCATTATGGCTACACCTTC. Amino acid sequence: CASSQNSHYGYTF. Looking up the rest from reference TRBV14 and TRBJ1-2 gives the full variable domain: EAGVTQFPSHSVIEKGQTVTLRCDPISGHDNLYWYRRVMGKEIKFLLHFVKESKQDESGMPNNRFLAERTGGTYSTLKVQPAELEDSGVYFCASSQNSHYGYTFGSGTRLTVV.

This clone was observed a handful of times. The chain carries TRBV18 and TRBJ2-7; the D is unclear. Germline V gives CDR1 KGHSH, CDR2 LQKENI. V shed 6 bases and J shed 1 base, with 13 bases lying between them. The CDR3 spans 14 residues. The DNA of the CDR3 is TGTGCCAGCTCCCGAACCGGGCGGTCCTACGAGCAGTACTTC. This sequence encodes CASSRTGRSYEQYF.

The V call is TRBV2, the J call TRBJ2-7, with D hard to call. With 6 bases removed from V and 2 bases from J, the gap between germline ends came to 14 bases. This CDR3 has 14 amino acids. Germline CDR1 is SNHLY and CDR2 is FYNNEI. This chain's CDR3 is CASSPPGGTYEQYF. CDR3 bases: TGTGCCAGCAGCCCCCCGGGTGGCACCTACGAGCAGTACTTC.

This clone has a single count. The gene calls are TRBV6-6 and TRBJ2-2; 7 bases fit TRBD1. This CDR3 has 16 residues. V lost 5 bases, J lost 6 bases, and 12 bases stayed unmatched. CDR1 is MNHNY, CDR2 SVGAGI, per germline (reference sequence). CDR3 sequence reads: CASSQIGQVRAGELFF. CDR3 in DNA: TGTGCCAGCAGTCAAATAGGACAGGTTAGGGCCGGGGAGCTGTTTTTT.

The chain employs TRBV27 and TRBJ2-6; D is unresolved. Germline assignment: CDR1 MNHEY and CDR2 SMNVEV (reference sequence). V gave up 4 bases and J gave up 0 bases, with 16 bases separating them. The CDR3 is 18 amino acids. The CDR3 nucleotides are TGTGCCAGCAGTTCCGGCCGCAAAAGTAACTCTGGGGCCAACGTCCTGACTTTC. This codes for CASSSGRKSNSGANVLTF.

The chain recombines TRBV13 with TRBJ2-7, with 9 bases matching TRBD2. Germline values: CDR1 PRHDT, CDR2 FYEKMQ (reference sequence). This CDR3 contains 16 residues. Trimming at V came to 5 bases and at J to 7 bases, leaving 15 bases not matched to a gene. The CDR3 DNA sequence: TGTGCCAGCAGCCCCCGGGTAGCGGGAGCGGCTGGGGAGCAGTACTTC. Translating it yields CASSPRVAGAAGEQYF.

The chain is built from TRBV5-1 and TRBJ1-1; weak D call: TRBD1 (6 bases). Germline values: CDR1 SGHRS, CDR2 YFSETQ. The CDR3 consists of 15 residues. V shed 1 base and J shed 0 bases, with 10 bases lying between them. In DNA, the CDR3 is TGCGCCAGCAGCTTGTCGGGGGGGCTGAACACTGAAGCTTTCTTT. Amino acids: CASSLSGGLNTEAFF.

Here the CDR3 DNA reads TGTGCCAGTAGTCCCCGGTGGGTAGCGGGGGGCTTCACAGATACGCAGTATTTT. Its protein product is CASSPRWVAGGFTDTQYF. This chain joins TRBV19 and TRBJ2-3; 10 nucleotides agree with TRBD2. This CDR3 has 18 amino acids. V lost 5 bases, J lost 2 bases, and 13 bases stayed unmatched. CDR1 is LNHDA and CDR2 is SQIVND in the germline V gene (reference sequence).

This clone appeared a single time. The chain has TRBV7-8 and TRBJ2-6, with D uncertain. This CDR3 has 17 residues. The V gene lost 5 bases and the J gene lost 5 bases, with 19 bases spanning the gap. The germline V gene encodes CDR1 SGHVS and CDR2 FQNEAQ. This CDR3 is CASSQAHPQSRANVLTF. The CDR3 nucleotides are TGTGCCAGCAGCCAGGCACACCCACAAAGTCGGGCCAACGTCCTGACTTTC.

The gene calls are TRBV7-6 and TRBJ2-3; D call uncertain. The CDR3 spans 14 residues. V was trimmed by 2 bases and J by 12 bases, leaving 18 bases between them. Germline V lookup: CDR1 SGHVS, CDR2 FNYEAQ. CDR3 residues: CASSLLVGAQIQYF. The CDR3 DNA reads as TGTGCCAGCAGCTTATTAGTTGGAGCACAGATCCAGTATTTT. Full variable domain (rest looked up from reference TRBV7-6 and TRBJ2-3): GAGVSQSPRYKVTKRGQDVALRCDPISGHVSLYWYRQALGQGPEFLTYFNYEAQQDKSGLPNDRFSAERPEGSISTLTIQRTEQRDSAMYRCASSLLVGAQIQYFGPGTRLTVL.

This clone was counted between two and nine times. CDR3 nucleotides: TGTGCCTGGAGTGGGACCGGGCCCTCACAGCCCCAGCATTTT. Protein product: CAWSGTGPSQPQHF. The rearrangement uses TRBV30 and TRBJ1-5, with no clear D. The germline CDR1 and CDR2 sequences are GTSNPN and SVGIG (reference sequence). This CDR3 contains 14 residues. V lost 1 base, J lost 7 bases, and 14 bases lay in between. Full variable domain (rest looked up from reference TRBV30 and TRBJ1-5): SQTIHQWPATLVQPVGSPLSLECTVEGTSNPNLYWYRQAAGRGLQLLFYSVGIGQISSEVPQNLSASRPQDRQFILSSKKLLLSDSGFYLCAWSGTGPSQPQHFGDGTRLSIL.

The chain has TRBV28 and TRBJ2-5, with TRBD1 identical over 9 bases. Germline V gene data show CDR1 as MDHEN and CDR2 as SYDVKM. The CDR3 covers 16 residues. With V trimmed by 6 bases and J by 4 bases, 12 bases remained unmatched. CDR3 residues: CASRTRGDRVRETQYF. In DNA, the CDR3 is TGTGCCAGCAGAACCCGAGGGGACAGGGTGAGAGAGACCCAGTACTTC.

This clone was observed a few times. This rearrangement joins TRBV2 to TRBJ1-1; D possibly corresponds to TRBD1 (6 bases). Germline loops: CDR1 SNHLY, CDR2 FYNNEI. Trimming took off 6 bases at V and 1 base at J, with 18 bases between the two ends. The CDR3 runs 16 residues. Here the CDR3 reads CASSRAGGQKNTEAFF. CDR3 nucleotides: TGTGCCAGCAGCCGAGCAGGAGGACAGAAGAACACTGAAGCTTTCTTT.